A single sample gave rise to the 11 T cell receptor beta chains below, sequenced in a study of CD8 T cells in ankylosing spondylitis. Using its own MiXCR run on the 5' RACE reads, TCRdb lists one record per CDR3 protein. The table has hundreds of thousands of distinct CDR3 sequences, around 11% seen once. Overall study findings and caveats: Ankylosing spondylitis blood appeared to be characterized by a TCR beta motif of several highly homologous variants.

No antigen is known for these receptors. Material: blood, either unsorted or a sorted T cell fraction (not recorded which). The receptors stem from a male donor with ankylosing spondylitis.

This clonotype was detected many times. The chain carries TRBV5-1 and TRBJ1-2; 7 positions match TRBD1. The CDR3 covers 14 residues. Germline V gene sequence: CDR1 SGHRS, CDR2 YFSETQ. V was clipped by 4 bases and J by 6 bases; unmatched bases: 9. CDR3 region: CASSPGQEDHGYTF. Here the CDR3 DNA reads TGCGCCAGCAGCCCCGGACAGGAGGATCATGGCTACACCTTC.

The chain has TRBV5-4 and TRBJ2-7; D tentatively reads TRBD1 or TRBD2 (7 bases each). The CDR3 runs to 15 residues. Germline V CDR1 and CDR2: SGHNT, YYREEE (reference sequence). V lost 4 bases and J lost 3, with 17 bases in between. The CDR3 DNA is TGTGCCAGCAGCCCAGGGGGAGGGGACTTCTACGAGCAGTACTTC. This codes for CASSPGGGDFYEQYF.

Regarding this clonotype: It may be a read error: a sequence one base away is much more abundant. The CDR3 nucleotides read TGCGCCAGCAGCTCCCAGACCTTTAGTCAGCCCCAGCATTTT. This encodes CASSSQTFSQPQHF. The V gene is TRBV4-3, the J gene TRBJ1-5; no clear D. The germline V gene encodes CDR1 LGHNA and CDR2 YSLEER. CDR3 length: 14 residues. Trimming removed 5 bases from V and 6 bases from J, with 14 bases in between.

The J gene is TRBJ2-5, the V gene TRBV7-2; 9 bases map to TRBD2. CDR3 size: 17 residues. CDR1 SGHTA and CDR2 FQGNSA come from the germline V gene. Losses at the gene ends were 1 base for V and 0 bases for J; bases not matched to a gene: 6. DNA of the CDR3: TGTGCCAGCAGCTTAGTAGTAGCGGGAGCCTACCAAGAGACCCAGTACTTC. It specifies CASSLVVAGAYQETQYF.

This clonotype was observed at least ten times. The V gene is TRBV20-1, the J gene TRBJ2-5, with D unclear. V dropped 5 bases and J dropped 5 bases, with 12 bases sitting between them. The CDR3 spans 12 residues. The germline CDR1 and CDR2 sequences are DFQATT and SNEGSKA (reference sequence). The CDR3 loop is CSASQTTETQYF. DNA of the CDR3: TGCAGTGCTTCCCAGACCACGGAGACCCAGTACTTC.

The sample holds a few counts of this clonotype. CDR3 in amino acids: CASSAPGQFGSYGYTF. The CDR3 coding sequence is TGTGCCAGCAGTGCGCCGGGACAGTTTGGGTCCTATGGCTACACCTTC. The V call is TRBV6-1, the J call TRBJ1-2; 7 bases match TRBD1. J lost 4 bases, V lost 4 bases, and 12 bases had no gene match. Germline V gives CDR1 MNHNS, CDR2 SASEGT. This CDR3 spans 16 amino acids.

This clonotype has a count of ten or more. This sequence joins TRBV5-6 and TRBJ2-1, with 13 bases that match TRBD2. There are 15 residues in the CDR3. V lost 6 bases and J lost 9; bases outside the gene matches: 9. Germline V gene data show CDR1 as SGHDT and CDR2 as YYEEEE. The CDR3 loop reads CASNLLAGGDTEQFF. CDR3 nucleotide sequence: TGTGCCAGCAACCTACTAGCGGGAGGGGACACTGAGCAGTTCTTC.

This clonotype was counted between two and nine times. The gene calls are TRBV7-2 and TRBJ2-5; D remains unclear. In germline, CDR1 is SGHTA, CDR2 FQGNSA. Trimming took 2 bases from V and 3 from J, leaving 10 bases between them. CDR3 length: 14 residues. The CDR3 loop reads CASSLKWAEETQYF. The DNA for the CDR3 is TGTGCCAGCAGCTTAAAGTGGGCAGAAGAGACCCAGTACTTC.

The J gene is TRBJ2-3, the V gene TRBV20-1; no firm D call. Germline CDR1 reads DFQATT; CDR2 reads SNEGSKA (reference sequence). V dropped 4 bases and J dropped 7 bases, with 15 bases sitting between them. The CDR3 contains 13 residues. The CDR3: CSATTLRVYTQYF. The DNA of the CDR3 is TGCAGTGCTACCACATTGCGCGTGTATACGCAGTATTTT.

A few counts support this clonotype. The V call is TRBV5-5, the J call TRBJ2-1, with D perhaps assigned TRBD1 or TRBD2 (5 bases each). The CDR3 length is 16 residues. The germline V gene has CDR1 SGHKS and CDR2 YYEKEE (reference sequence). Trimming removed 2 bases from V and 0 bases from J, with 12 bases in between. CDR3 loop: CASSFLAGSSYNEQFF. The CDR3, as DNA: TGTGCCAGCAGCTTCCTGGCAGGGAGCTCCTACAATGAGCAGTTCTTC.

CDR3 loop: CASSFLRGTDTQYF. The CDR3 nucleotides read TGTGCCAGCAGTTTTTTGAGGGGAACAGATACGCAGTATTTT. The chain couples TRBV27 to TRBJ2-3, with D tentatively TRBD1 or TRBD2 (5 bases each). The CDR3 sequence is 14 residues long. V gave up 3 bases and J gave up 3 bases, with 10 bases separating them. The germline V gene encodes CDR1 MNHEY and CDR2 SMNVEV (reference sequence).